This entry concerns a single TCR beta chain. Antigen specificity is unknown. Profiled with immunoSEQ multiplex PCR; TCRdb holds only in-frame clones, not every one. This sample has over 75,000 clones; roughly 93% occur once, and the top ten carry 0.33%. The entry originates in a study of OX40 agonist ivuxolimab in advanced cancers. Overall study findings and caveats: Circulating CD4+ and CD8+ T cells showed clonal expansion by week 6 at 0.1 to 3.0 mg/kg.

The clonotype was recovered from an adult with an advanced solid tumor such as melanoma, head and neck, liver or kidney cancer. The sample here was CD4+ or CD8+ T cells sorted from blood, taken in a trial of the OX40 agonist ivuxolimab.

CDR3 in amino acids: CASSPSGTSVYNEQFF. CDR3 DNA: TGTGCCAGCAGCCCCTCCGGGACTAGCGTTTACAATGAGCAGTTCTTC. This chain connects TRBV4-2 to TRBJ2-1, with 10 nucleotides matching TRBD2. The CDR3 is 16 amino acids. CDR1 and CDR2 from the germline V gene are LGHNA and YNFKEQ. V was clipped by 4 bases and J by 4 bases; unmatched bases: 7.